A single sample is the source of the 16 T cell receptor beta chains below, sequenced in a study of shared clonotypes between healthy human individuals. Clones were sequenced by immunoSEQ multiplex PCR, and TCRdb holds only the in-frame ones, with some missing. The data show approximately 640,000 clones, with 90% seen just once and more than 30% held by the top ten. Specimen: memory CD8+ T cells from PBMCs. Specified subset: CD45RO+ cells pooled with CCR7-negative TemRA cells. The receptors derive from a man aged 18 to 30 in good health. Some clones in this sample may be carry-over from other donors' samples.

V and J are TRBV19 and TRBJ2-2; tentatively, D is TRBD2 (6 bases). From germline, CDR1 is LNHDA and CDR2 SQIVND (reference sequence). The ends were cut back, 6 bases at V and 3 bases at J, with 14 bases in the middle. This CDR3 region has 15 residues. This CDR3 reads CASRVAGLDTGELFF. The CDR3 DNA reads TGTGCCAGTAGGGTCGCGGGGTTAGACACCGGGGAGCTGTTTTTT.

A single count supports this clone. The chain links TRBV2 to TRBJ2-1; 7 bases match TRBD2. Per germline, CDR1 SNHLY and CDR2 FYNNEI. J was trimmed by 6 bases and V by 8 bases; bases with no gene match: 16. The CDR3 has 16 amino acids. The CDR3 loop is CASRGSGTLLFNEQFF. The CDR3 nucleotides read TGTGCCAGCCGCGGGAGCGGCACCCTCTTGTTCAATGAGCAGTTCTTC.

The gene calls are TRBV5-1 and TRBJ1-4, with 7 positions matching TRBD1. Trimming at V came to 3 bases and at J to 2 bases, leaving 7 bases not matched to a gene. From germline, CDR1 is SGHRS and CDR2 YFSETQ. CDR3 length equals 16 residues. The CDR3 protein is CASSSITGATNEKLFF. The DNA of the CDR3 is TGCGCCAGCAGCTCCATAACAGGGGCGACTAATGAAAAACTGTTTTTT.

This clone has a single count. The CDR3 nucleotides are TGTGCGGCGGGGGTTGGCACTGAAGCTTTCTTT. This codes for CAAGVGTEAFF. V gene TRBV7-9 combines with J gene TRBJ1-1; perhaps TRBD1 as D (5 bases). The CDR3 is 11 amino acids. Germline V gene lookup returns CDR1 SEHNR and CDR2 FQNEAQ (reference sequence).

The J gene is TRBJ2-7, the V gene TRBV13; 7 nucleotides align to TRBD1. V trimming: 4 bases; J trimming: 6 bases; junction bases outside the gene matches: 6. The germline gives CDR1 PRHDT, CDR2 FYEKMQ (reference sequence). The length of the CDR3 is 13 residues. This chain's CDR3 is CASSYGQVSEQYF. The CDR3 region has the DNA TGTGCCAGCAGCTACGGACAGGTCTCCGAGCAGTACTTC.

V usage is TRBV29-1 and J usage is TRBJ1-1, with D unclear. V gave up 5 bases and J gave up 1 base, with 5 bases separating them. The CDR3 contains 11 residues. From germline, CDR1 is SQVTM and CDR2 ANQGSEA. CDR3 sequence reads: CSVSENTEAFF. The CDR3 nucleotides are TGCAGCGTTTCAGAGAACACTGAAGCTTTCTTT.

V gene TRBV5-1 combines with J gene TRBJ2-7; 7 bases are shared with TRBD1. From germline, CDR1 is SGHRS and CDR2 YFSETQ. With 0 bases clipped from V and 1 base from J, the junction kept 4 bases outside the gene matches. The CDR3 is 15 residues long. This chain's CDR3 is CASSLAQGDSYEQYF. The CDR3 bases are TGCGCCAGCAGCTTGGCCCAGGGGGATTCCTACGAGCAGTACTTC. The variable domain in full, with the rest retrieved from reference TRBV5-1 and TRBJ2-7, is KAGVTQTPRYLIKTRGQQVTLSCSPISGHRSVSWYQQTPGQGLQFLFEYFSETQRNKGNFPGRFSGRQFSNSRSEMNVSTLELGDSALYLCASSLAQGDSYEQYFGPGTRLTVT.

The chain joins TRBV5-3 to TRBJ2-1; D could derive from TRBD1 or TRBD2 (5 bases each). TRBV5-3 carries the ORF label, with uncertain function. The ends were cut back, 4 bases at V and 2 bases at J, with 25 bases in the middle. The CDR3 has 19 residues. In nucleotides, the CDR3 is TGTGCCAGAAGCCTGATGAGGGACCGGGGCATGTGGCCCTACAATGAGCAGTTCTTC. Translating gives CARSLMRDRGMWPYNEQFF.

V and J are TRBV4-1 and TRBJ2-1; TRBD2 aligns across 8 bases. After removal of 3 bases from V and 7 bases from J, the junction contained 2 bases not matched to a gene. Germline V gene data show CDR1 as MGHRA and CDR2 as YSYEKL. There are 13 residues in the CDR3. CDR3 region: CASSQASGNEQFF. CDR3 in DNA: TGCGCCAGCAGCCAGGCTAGCGGGAATGAGCAGTTCTTC.

This chain joins TRBV28 and TRBJ1-1, with D tentatively TRBD1 (6 bases). The CDR3 runs 13 residues. In germline, CDR1 is MDHEN, CDR2 SYDVKM. Trimming stripped 5 bases from V and 7 bases from J, with 14 bases between. This CDR3 reads CASSPVLTGEAFF. The CDR3 DNA reads TGTGCCAGCAGTCCCGTCCTGACAGGTGAAGCTTTCTTT.

This rearrangement joins TRBV28 to TRBJ2-1, with TRBD2 matching over 7 bases. The CDR3 contains 16 residues. J was trimmed by 10 bases and V by 5 bases; bases with no gene match: 17. Germline CDR1 and CDR2: MDHEN and SYDVKM. The CDR3, as DNA: TGTGCCAGCAGTCCTCCAAGCGGGGCCCTTACTATCGAGCAGTTCTTC. Its protein is CASSPPSGALTIEQFF.

The gene calls are TRBV7-2 and TRBJ2-1; a weak D match, TRBD2 (5 bases). The V gene lost 2 bases and the J gene lost 7 bases, with 15 bases spanning the gap. Germline V gene sequence: CDR1 SGHTA, CDR2 FQGNSA. This CDR3 comprises 15 residues. The CDR3 here is CASSLPISSGNEQFF. For the CDR3, the DNA is TGTGCCAGCAGCTTACCAATTAGCTCGGGAAATGAGCAGTTCTTC. Supplemented by reference TRBV7-2 and TRBJ2-1, the full variable domain reads GAGVSQSPSNKVTEKGKDVELRCDPISGHTALYWYRQSLGQGLEFLIYFQGNSAPDKSGLPSDRFSAERTGGSVSTLTIQRTQQEDSAVYLCASSLPISSGNEQFFGPGTRLTVL.

The chain uses TRBV5-6 and TRBJ1-2; D is perhaps TRBD1 (5 bases). The CDR3 is 12 amino acids. V lost 0 bases and J 8 bases, leaving 8 bases between the germline ends. CDR1 SGHDT and CDR2 YYEEEE come from the germline V gene. The CDR3 reads CASSLDQGGYTF. The CDR3 coding sequence is TGTGCCAGCAGCTTGGATCAGGGAGGCTACACCTTC. Full variable domain (missing parts from reference TRBV5-6 and TRBJ1-2): DAGVTQSPTHLIKTRGQQVTLRCSPKSGHDTVSWYQQALGQGPQFIFQYYEEEERQRGNFPDRFSGHQFPNYSSELNVNALLLGDSALYLCASSLDQGGYTFGSGTRLTVV.

The chain has TRBV5-1 and TRBJ2-7, with 11 bases aligning to TRBD2. The CDR3 is 15 residues long. The V segment lost 3 bases and the J segment 5 bases; nucleotides outside the gene matches: 7. From germline, CDR1 is SGHRS and CDR2 YFSETQ. The CDR3 bases are TGCGCCAGCAGCTCCATAGCGGGAGGGCCCAACGAGCAGTACTTC. This codes for CASSSIAGGPNEQYF. The full variable domain, in which reference TRBV5-1 and TRBJ2-7 provide the parts outside the CDR3, is KAGVTQTPRYLIKTRGQQVTLSCSPISGHRSVSWYQQTPGQGLQFLFEYFSETQRNKGNFPGRFSGRQFSNSRSEMNVSTLELGDSALYLCASSSIAGGPNEQYFGPGTRLTVT.

This chain joins TRBV6-5 and TRBJ2-5; 8 bases are a match to TRBD2. Germline assignment: CDR1 MNHEY and CDR2 SVGAGI. Trimming cost V 0 bases and J 5 bases; bases outside gene matches: 5. CDR3 length: 15 residues. The DNA of the CDR3 is TGTGCCAGCAGTTACTCTGGACTAGCTGTGGAGACCCAGTACTTC. Translation gives CASSYSGLAVETQYF.

This chain connects TRBV30 to TRBJ2-5; D unresolved. The J call may be wrong; the DNA end is better matched by TRBJ2-7. CDR1 and CDR2 from the germline V gene are GTSNPN and SVGIG (reference sequence). The CDR3 sequence is 13 residues long. In DNA, the CDR3 is TGTGCATCGGGCTCAGGCATCAGCTACGAGCAGTACTTC. Its protein product is CASGSGISYEQYF.